This T cell receptor beta chain was identified in a study of blood T cell repertoires in COVID-19. Overall study context: The United States, Italy and Spain supplied acute and convalescent COVID-19 samples. PBMCs, B-cell-depleted T cells, or T cells provided the cDNA or gDNA that made up the material.

Cohorts were based on clinical histories the participants reported. Some clones are missing from TCRdb's copy, which holds only in-frame ones; the method was immunoSEQ multiplex PCR. This sample has a few hundred thousand clones, with 88% found just once. The junction had 6 bases not matched to a gene; V was cut back by 2 bases and J by 4 bases. CDR1 is KGHDR and CDR2 is SFDVKD in the germline V gene. The length of the CDR3 is 15 residues. Sequencing was done on a sample of PBMCs or T cells enriched from blood (not recorded which). This TCR came from a woman aged 25 to 39 who had been exposed to COVID-19. This chain connects TRBV24-1 to TRBJ2-7; 8 positions match TRBD1. CDR3 region: CATSDSATGDYEQYF. The CDR3 DNA follows: TGTGCCACCAGTGATTCCGCGACAGGGGATTACGAGCAGTACTTC.